The 5 T cell receptor beta chains in this list originate from one sample, sequenced in a study of blood T cells in healthy people across ages. A J-beta primer mix and a sample-barcoded 5' primer were used in a second PCR of roughly 6 to 12 cycles. TCRdb reanalysed the 5' RACE reads using MiXCR and keeps one entry per CDR3 protein. Of roughly 1.6 million distinct CDR3 sequences listed, about 32% are singletons. Sequencing was performed on blood. These receptors were taken from a young woman in good health.

This clonotype appeared a few times. This rearrangement joins TRBV27 to TRBJ2-3; maybe TRBD1 (6 bases). V lost 7 bases, J lost 0 bases, and 11 bases lay in between. CDR1 and CDR2 from the germline V gene are MNHEY and SMNVEV (reference sequence). This CDR3 region has 14 residues. The CDR3 reads CASMEDRSTDTQYF. In nucleotides, the CDR3 is TGTGCCAGCATGGAGGACAGAAGCACAGATACGCAGTATTTT.

This clonotype has a handful of counts. The V gene is TRBV6-5, the J gene TRBJ2-1; the match to TRBD2 covers 10 bases. The length of the CDR3 is 15 residues. Germline lookup yields CDR1 MNHEY and CDR2 SVGAGI. V shed 7 bases, J shed 4 bases, and the junction held 7 bases outside the gene matches. The CDR3 sequence is CASTTGLADYNEQFF. DNA for the CDR3: TGTGCCAGCACCACCGGACTAGCGGATTACAATGAGCAGTTCTTC.

V usage is TRBV3-1 and J usage is TRBJ1-3; 7 bases align to TRBD1. V lost 4 bases, J lost 4 bases, and 10 bases stayed unmatched. This CDR3 contains 16 residues. Germline lookup yields CDR1 LGHDT and CDR2 YNNKEL (reference sequence). The CDR3 sequence: CASSPNRGLRGNTIYF. The CDR3 bases are TGTGCCAGCAGCCCCAACAGGGGTCTAAGGGGAAACACCATATATTTT.

V is TRBV6-5 and J is TRBJ2-1; 9 nucleotides line up with TRBD2. V shed 6 bases and J 6 bases; nucleotides not matched to a gene: 9. The CDR3 loop spans 15 amino acids. Per the germline V gene, CDR1 is MNHEY and CDR2 is SVGAGI. CDR3 region: CASSHGASGTNEQFF. The CDR3 DNA reads TGTGCCAGCAGCCACGGGGCTAGCGGGACCAATGAGCAGTTCTTC.

Turning to this clonotype: A read error is possible here, since a much larger clone lies one base away. This chain connects TRBV20-1 to TRBJ2-7, with D maybe TRBD2 (5 bases). V dropped 7 bases and J dropped 5 bases, with 24 bases sitting between them. CDR1 is DFQATT, CDR2 SNEGSKA, per germline (reference sequence). The CDR3 extends over 15 amino acids. CDR3 amino acids: CSGKSMRPYGDEQYF. CDR3 bases: TGCAGTGGAAAATCTATGAGACCCTACGGGGACGAGCAGTACTTC.